A single sample is the source of the 32 T cell receptor beta chains below, sequenced in a study of OX40 agonist ivuxolimab in advanced cancers. Some clones are missing from TCRdb's copy, which holds only in-frame ones; the method was immunoSEQ multiplex PCR. Here the sample spans tens of thousands of clones, around 86% being singletons. The sequencing used CD4+ or CD8+ T cells sorted from blood, collected in a trial of the OX40 agonist ivuxolimab. Every receptor here comes from an adult with an advanced solid tumor such as melanoma, head and neck, liver or kidney cancer.

The genes are TRBV11-2 and TRBJ2-7; perhaps TRBD1 as D (6 bases). CDR1 is SGHAT and CDR2 is FQNNGV in the germline V gene. This CDR3 contains 19 residues. The ends were cut back, 5 bases at V and 0 bases at J, with 26 bases in the middle. CDR3 in DNA: TGTGCCAGCAGCGCCTTTTTATTACAGGGCCCGATCAGCTCCTACGAGCAGTACTTC. Protein sequence: CASSAFLLQGPISSYEQYF.

The chain recombines TRBV27 with TRBJ2-7, with 11 nucleotides matching TRBD2. In germline, CDR1 is MNHEY, CDR2 SMNVEV (reference sequence). This CDR3 comprises 15 residues. With 6 bases clipped from V and 4 bases from J, the junction kept 8 bases outside the gene matches. CDR3 region: CASSHLTSGGYEQYF. DNA of the CDR3: TGTGCCAGCAGCCATCTAACTAGCGGGGGTTACGAGCAGTACTTC.

This rearrangement joins TRBV28 to TRBJ1-5; a possible D gene is TRBD1 (5 bases). The V end was cut by 5 bases, the J end by 1 base, with 15 bases between. Looked up from germline, CDR1 is MDHEN and CDR2 is SYDVKM. CDR3 length: 16 residues. This CDR3 is CASSVRTFRSNQPQHF. DNA for the CDR3: TGTGCCAGCAGTGTTCGGACATTCAGAAGCAATCAGCCCCAGCATTTT.

The chain recombines TRBV27 with TRBJ2-3; possibly TRBD2 for D (6 bases). Germline V lookup: CDR1 MNHEY, CDR2 SMNVEV (reference sequence). Trimming stripped 5 bases from V and 11 bases from J, with 17 bases between. The CDR3 has 13 residues. The CDR3 here is CASSDPWRVGQYF. The CDR3 DNA sequence: TGTGCCAGCAGTGACCCCTGGAGGGTCGGGCAGTATTTT.

As regards this clone: At one end, the junction sequence differs from germline, possibly due to a read error. The chain combines TRBV30 with TRBJ1-3; maybe TRBD1 (6 bases). The CDR3 totals 15 residues. Germline V gene sequence: CDR1 GTSNPN, CDR2 SVGIG (reference sequence). This chain's CDR3 is CAGRSAGASGNTIYF. For the CDR3, the DNA is TGTGCCGGGAGATCCGCAGGGGCGTCTGGAAACACCATATATTTT.

The rearrangement uses TRBV5-1 and TRBJ2-4, with 7 bases fitting TRBD2. Germline lookup yields CDR1 SGHRS and CDR2 YFSETQ. This CDR3 region has 14 residues. The V segment lost 0 bases and the J segment 6 bases; nucleotides outside the gene matches: 3. The CDR3 sequence: CASSLEGTINIQYF. In nucleotides, the CDR3 is TGCGCCAGCAGCTTGGAAGGGACTATAAACATTCAGTACTTC.

This chain links TRBV30 with TRBJ1-2; 7 positions agree with TRBD1. CDR1 GTSNPN and CDR2 SVGIG come from the germline V gene (reference sequence). The length of the CDR3 is 16 residues. With V trimmed by 1 base and J by 3 bases, 11 bases remained unmatched. CDR3 residues: CAWSALGGVRDYGYTF. Here the CDR3 DNA reads TGTGCCTGGAGTGCCCTAGGGGGCGTTCGAGACTATGGCTACACCTTC.

The chain couples TRBV4-1 to TRBJ1-1; D possibly corresponds to TRBD1 (6 bases). The V end lost 0 bases, the J end lost 0 bases, and 14 bases lay between the germline ends. The V gene's germline CDR1 is MGHRA and CDR2 YSYEKL. The CDR3 has 17 amino acids. Here the CDR3 DNA reads TGCGCCAGCAGCCAAGATGTGGCAGGGGACATGAACACTGAAGCTTTCTTT. Translating it yields CASSQDVAGDMNTEAFF.

The V call is TRBV9, the J call TRBJ2-5; D unclear. Trimming removed 1 base from V and 0 bases from J, with 10 bases in between. This CDR3 contains 15 residues. Per germline, CDR1 SGDLS and CDR2 YYNGEE. The CDR3 region has the DNA TGTGCCAGCAGCGTAAGGTGGTCCAACCAAGAGACCCAGTACTTC. It yields the protein CASSVRWSNQETQYF. Full variable domain (outside the CDR3, taken from reference TRBV9 and TRBJ2-5): DSGVTQTPKHLITATGQRVTLRCSPRSGDLSVYWYQQSLDQGLQFLIQYYNGEERAKGNILERFSAQQFPDLHSELNLSSLELGDSALYFCASSVRWSNQETQYFGPGTRLLVL.

V and J are TRBV6-6 and TRBJ2-7; 8 nucleotides align to TRBD2. This CDR3 is built from 15 residues. Germline loops: CDR1 MNHNY, CDR2 SVGAGI (reference sequence). The ends lost 2 bases at V and 2 bases at J; junction bases unmatched: 5. The CDR3, as DNA: TGTGCCAGCAGTTACGGAGCGGGAGTGGCCTACGAGCAGTACTTC. This codes for CASSYGAGVAYEQYF.

The V gene is TRBV19, the J gene TRBJ2-6; TRBD2 matches 13 bases. Germline V gene lookup returns CDR1 LNHDA and CDR2 SQIVND (reference sequence). The CDR3 extends over 17 amino acids. V was clipped by 4 bases and J by 2 bases; unmatched bases: 2. CDR3 sequence (DNA): TGTGCCAGTAGTAGACTAGCGGGAGGAGCTGGGGCCAACGTCCTGACTTTC. It codes for CASSRLAGGAGANVLTF. Full variable domain (rest looked up from reference TRBV19 and TRBJ2-6): DGGITQSPKYLFRKEGQNVTLSCEQNLNHDAMYWYRQDPGQGLRLIYYSQIVNDFQKGDIAEGYSVSREKKESFPLTVTSAQKNPTAFYLCASSRLAGGAGANVLTFGAGSRLTVL.

This clone was counted once. In nucleotides, the CDR3 is TGTGCCATCAGCGCGCAGGGTGGGGACTATGGCTACACCTTC. It is translated as CAISAQGGDYGYTF. The chain joins TRBV10-3 to TRBJ1-2, with D perhaps TRBD1 (5 bases). CDR3 length: 14 residues. V lost 6 bases and J lost 3, with 14 bases in between. Germline CDR1 ENHRY, CDR2 SYGVKD.

The genes are TRBV7-9 and TRBJ2-2; D gene ambiguous. CDR3 size: 16 residues. With 5 bases removed from V and 1 base from J, the gap between germline ends came to 14 bases. CDR1 is SEHNR, CDR2 FQNEAQ, per germline (reference sequence). CDR3 protein: CASSLPRSENTGELFF. Written as DNA, the CDR3 is TGTGCCAGCAGCCTCCCTCGATCAGAGAACACCGGGGAGCTGTTTTTT.

The chain combines TRBV30 with TRBJ1-4; D uncertain. This CDR3 is 13 amino acids long. Germline-derived CDR1 and CDR2 are GTSNPN and SVGIG (reference sequence). Deletions cut 3 bases from V and 4 bases from J, with 9 bases between. CDR3 DNA: TGTGCCTGGAGAGGGCACAGTAATGAAAAACTGTTTTTT. This codes for CAWRGHSNEKLFF.

The chain is built from TRBV7-2 and TRBJ2-3, with D unresolved. CDR3 length: 15 residues. The germline CDR1 and CDR2 sequences are SGHTA and FQGNSA. V was clipped by 2 bases and J by 2 bases, with 11 bases between them. For the CDR3, the DNA is TGTGCCAGCAGCTTAACTACCCATAACACAGATACGCAGTATTTT. Encoded protein: CASSLTTHNTDTQYF.

The chain recombines TRBV6-6 with TRBJ1-1; no reliable D call. Trimming left V 0 bases short and J 0 bases short, with 11 bases between. Germline V gene data show CDR1 as MNHNY and CDR2 as SVGAGI (reference sequence). The CDR3 contains 16 residues. The CDR3 region has the DNA TGTGCCAGCAGTTACTCGATTACCAATATGAACACTGAAGCTTTCTTT. Its protein product is CASSYSITNMNTEAFF.

The chain links TRBV4-2 to TRBJ2-7; no reliable D call. Per the germline V gene, CDR1 is LGHNA and CDR2 is YNFKEQ. The CDR3 consists of 15 residues. The V end lost 1 base, the J end lost 0 bases, and 10 bases lay between the germline ends. Written as DNA, the CDR3 is TGTGCCAGCAGCCAAGCCCTGACGGTCTCCTACGAGCAGTACTTC. Protein: CASSQALTVSYEQYF.

The J gene is TRBJ1-2, the V gene TRBV27, with 7 bases that match TRBD1. Germline V gene data show CDR1 as MNHEY and CDR2 as SMNVEV (reference sequence). Germline trimming cut 3 bases from V and 5 bases from J; bases unmatched to any gene: 3. The length of the CDR3 is 13 residues. The CDR3 reads CASSLNRGYGYTF. CDR3 DNA sequence: TGTGCCAGCAGTTTGAACAGGGGTTATGGCTACACCTTC.

The chain couples TRBV7-2 to TRBJ1-6; TRBD1 agrees at 12 bases. This CDR3 comprises 16 residues. The J segment lost 10 bases and the V segment lost 1 base, leaving 5 bases of the junction unmatched. Germline V CDR1 and CDR2: SGHTA, FQGNSA. In DNA, the CDR3 is TGTGCCAGCAGCTTAGGGGACAGGGGGCGAGGGTCACCCCTCCACTTT. Translated: CASSLGDRGRGSPLHF.

The chain recombines TRBV28 with TRBJ1-2, with 7 positions matching TRBD1. J gave up 4 bases and V 9 bases, and 11 bases lay outside the gene matches. The CDR3 consists of 14 residues. Germline V CDR1 and CDR2: MDHEN, SYDVKM. The CDR3 coding sequence is TGTGCCAGTACTAGAGGGGGCGTAAGCTATGGCTACACCTTC. It specifies CASTRGGVSYGYTF.

The V call is TRBV5-1, the J call TRBJ1-1; D is ambiguous. Germline CDR1 and CDR2: SGHRS and YFSETQ. Trimming took 5 bases from V and 1 from J, leaving 12 bases between them. The CDR3 extends over 14 amino acids. CDR3 protein: CASSVRESNTEAFF. CDR3 DNA sequence: TGCGCCAGCAGTGTGAGGGAGTCGAACACTGAAGCTTTCTTT.

The chain recombines TRBV27 with TRBJ2-2, with TRBD2 matching over 11 bases. The junction had 5 bases not matched to a gene; V was cut back by 6 bases and J by 2 bases. CDR1 is MNHEY, CDR2 SMNVEV, per germline (reference sequence). The CDR3 has 16 residues. The CDR3 region is CASSLAGGGNTGELFF. In DNA, the CDR3 is TGTGCCAGCAGCCTAGCGGGGGGAGGAAACACCGGGGAGCTGTTTTTT.

The J gene is TRBJ1-4, the V gene TRBV6-5; 7 nucleotides match TRBD1. J lost 10 bases, V lost 0 bases, and 8 bases had no gene match. Per the germline V gene, CDR1 is MNHEY and CDR2 is SVGAGI. The length of the CDR3 is 15 residues. CDR3 nucleotide sequence: TGTGCCAGCAGTTACTCAGGCCAGGGGGTCACAAAACTGTTTTTT. Translation gives CASSYSGQGVTKLFF.

The chain combines TRBV18 with TRBJ1-1; D not resolved. With 6 bases removed from V and 4 bases from J, the gap between germline ends came to 15 bases. The CDR3 totals 14 residues. Looked up from germline, CDR1 is KGHSH and CDR2 is LQKENI. The CDR3 region has the DNA TGTGCCAGCTCCCTTGGCTCTTTTACCACTGAAGCTTTCTTT. Amino acid sequence: CASSLGSFTTEAFF.

The rearrangement joins TRBV30 to TRBJ1-5; 8 positions agree with TRBD1. The CDR3 covers 14 residues. Germline CDR1 GTSNPN, CDR2 SVGIG (reference sequence). With V trimmed by 3 bases and J by 7 bases, 8 bases remained unmatched. CDR3 nucleotides: TGTGCCTGGAGCACCCGAGGACAGGGCCAGCCCCAGCATTTT. This gives the protein CAWSTRGQGQPQHF. Looking up the rest from reference TRBV30 and TRBJ1-5 gives the full variable domain: SQTIHQWPATLVQPVGSPLSLECTVEGTSNPNLYWYRQAAGRGLQLLFYSVGIGQISSEVPQNLSASRPQDRQFILSSKKLLLSDSGFYLCAWSTRGQGQPQHFGDGTRLSIL.

The V gene is TRBV29-1, the J gene TRBJ1-2; D perhaps matches TRBD1 (6 bases). This CDR3 has 13 amino acids. CDR1 and CDR2 from the germline V gene are SQVTM and ANQGSEA. V gave up 0 bases and J gave up 7 bases, with 12 bases separating them. CDR3 loop: CSVEDLETGGYTF. The DNA for the CDR3 is TGCAGCGTTGAAGATCTTGAGACAGGTGGCTACACCTTC.

V gene TRBV27 combines with J gene TRBJ2-3, with TRBD2 identical over 9 bases. CDR3 length equals 17 residues. V lost 6 bases and J lost 2; bases outside the gene matches: 12. The V gene's germline CDR1 is MNHEY and CDR2 SMNVEV (reference sequence). CDR3 sequence: CASSLAGPLHHTDTQYF. The CDR3 DNA is TGTGCCAGCAGCCTAGCGGGACCATTGCACCACACAGATACGCAGTATTTT.

The V gene is TRBV27, the J gene TRBJ2-2; 11 bases line up with TRBD1. V was pared by 5 bases and J by 5 bases, with 16 bases of the junction left unmatched. The CDR3 runs 19 residues. Germline V gene lookup returns CDR1 MNHEY and CDR2 SMNVEV (reference sequence). This chain's CDR3 is CASSPGQGVVRSFTGELFF. The CDR3 bases are TGTGCCAGCAGTCCGGGACAGGGGGTTGTAAGGAGTTTTACCGGGGAGCTGTTTTTT.

The chain employs TRBV18 and TRBJ1-1; 7 positions match TRBD1. The CDR3 totals 15 residues. Per germline, CDR1 KGHSH and CDR2 LQKENI. After removal of 7 bases from V and 3 bases from J, the junction contained 11 bases not matched to a gene. CDR3 sequence (DNA): TGTGCCAGCTTTCTCCGATCAGGGGGGCACACTGAAGCTTTCTTT. The encoded protein is CASFLRSGGHTEAFF.

V gene TRBV5-1 combines with J gene TRBJ2-7, with 10 positions matching TRBD1. CDR3 length: 15 amino acids. Germline V lookup: CDR1 SGHRS, CDR2 YFSETQ. Unmatched junction bases numbered 7, after V lost 3 bases and J lost 4 bases. In nucleotides, the CDR3 is TGCGCCAGCAGCTCGTATCCGGGACAGGGGTACGAGCAGTACTTC. It encodes CASSSYPGQGYEQYF. The variable domain in full, completed from reference TRBV5-1 and TRBJ2-7, reads KAGVTQTPRYLIKTRGQQVTLSCSPISGHRSVSWYQQTPGQGLQFLFEYFSETQRNKGNFPGRFSGRQFSNSRSEMNVSTLELGDSALYLCASSSYPGQGYEQYFGPGTRLTVT.

This chain connects TRBV7-2 to TRBJ2-1; 7 bases map to TRBD2. This CDR3 is 16 amino acids long. Germline V gene sequence: CDR1 SGHTA, CDR2 FQGNSA. V gave up 6 bases and J gave up 2 bases; unmatched junction bases: 10. The CDR3 DNA is TGTGCCAGCAGAGACATTAGCGGGTCCGCCTACAATGAGCAGTTCTTC. Its protein is CASRDISGSAYNEQFF.

The chain carries TRBV14 and TRBJ2-1; D perhaps matches TRBD1 (6 bases). The CDR3 consists of 14 residues. V was clipped by 7 bases and J by 4 bases, with 14 bases between them. Germline loops: CDR1 SGHDN, CDR2 FVKESK. In nucleotides, the CDR3 is TGTGCCAGCAACCCGGGGACATCATACAATGAGCAGTTCTTC. Encoded protein: CASNPGTSYNEQFF.